Presented here are 25 T cell receptor beta chains from one specimen sequenced in a study of cytomegalovirus exposure and HLA in healthy donors. Use of 60 Vbeta and 13 Jbeta primers characterized the PCR. Sequenced by immunoSEQ multiplex PCR; TCRdb stores in-frame clones only, minus some. This table holds roughly 150,000 clones, over 60% found once. Sequenced: PBMCs. These receptors were collected from a woman between 18 and 29 years old in good health and CMV-seronegative.

The rearrangement links TRBV28 to TRBJ1-5; a possible D gene is TRBD1 (6 bases). V was shortened by 1 base and J by 3 bases, with 13 bases between the two germline ends. The CDR3 is made up of 16 amino acids. Germline CDR1 and CDR2: MDHEN and SYDVKM. The CDR3 bases are TGTGCCAGCAGTTTATTAAGCAGGGGAACCAATCAGCCCCAGCATTTT. It translates to CASSLLSRGTNQPQHF.

V and J are TRBV5-5 and TRBJ2-2; a weak D match, TRBD1 (6 bases). V was pared by 0 bases and J by 6 bases, with 12 bases between. Germline V lookup: CDR1 SGHKS, CDR2 YYEKEE (reference sequence). This CDR3 region has 15 residues. The CDR3 DNA reads TGTGCCAGCAGCTTGGTACTAGGGGGAGCCGGGGAGCTGTTTTTT. This gives the protein CASSLVLGGAGELFF.

This chain joins TRBV19 and TRBJ2-1; unclear D gene. This CDR3 region has 13 residues. The V end was cut by 5 bases, the J end by 6 bases, with 11 bases between. Germline loops: CDR1 LNHDA, CDR2 SQIVND (reference sequence). The CDR3 DNA sequence: TGTGCCAGTAGTCCAACTACGGCCAATGAGCAGTTCTTC. Protein: CASSPTTANEQFF.

The rearrangement uses TRBV9 and TRBJ2-7; D is possibly TRBD2 (5 bases). V was trimmed by 0 bases and J by 3 bases, leaving 7 bases between them. Germline CDR1 reads SGDLS; CDR2 reads YYNGEE. CDR3 length equals 13 residues. The DNA for the CDR3 is TGTGCCAGCAGCGTAGACGGGAACTACGAGCAGTACTTC. This gives the protein CASSVDGNYEQYF.

The genes are TRBV28 and TRBJ1-2, with D tentatively TRBD1 (6 bases). This CDR3 is built from 14 residues. CDR1 and CDR2 (germline): MDHEN, SYDVKM. Trimming pared 4 bases from V and 4 bases from J, leaving 13 bases between. CDR3 in DNA: TGTGCCAGCAGTTCCTTGGGGGCTGTCTATGGCTACACCTTC. It codes for CASSSLGAVYGYTF.

J is TRBJ1-5 and V is TRBV4-3; D remains unclear. V lost 3 bases, J lost 4 bases, and 7 bases lay in between. Per the germline V gene, CDR1 is LGHNA and CDR2 is YSLEER. This CDR3 spans 13 amino acids. As DNA, the CDR3 is TGCGCCAGCAGCCAGGCCCAAAATCAGCCCCAGCATTTT. This sequence encodes CASSQAQNQPQHF.

The V call is TRBV5-8, the J call TRBJ2-1; 11 bases align to TRBD2. CDR3 length equals 15 residues. Germline V CDR1 and CDR2: SGHTS, YDEGEE. V shed 6 bases and J 4 bases; nucleotides not matched to a gene: 6. This chain's CDR3 is CASTLTSGSYNEQFF. The CDR3, as DNA: TGTGCCAGCACCCTAACTAGCGGGAGTTACAATGAGCAGTTCTTC.

This clone showed up just a few times. CDR3 nucleotide sequence: TGCAGCGTCGACGGATCTCTACGAGGGAGCTACACCTTC. Its protein product is CSVDGSLRGSYTF. The genes are TRBV29-1 and TRBJ1-2; D ambiguous. The CDR3 is 13 residues long. Germline CDR1 is SQVTM and CDR2 is ANQGSEA. With 6 bases removed from V and 9 bases from J, the gap between germline ends came to 20 bases. Supplemented by reference TRBV29-1 and TRBJ1-2, the full variable domain reads SAVISQKPSRDICQRGTSLTIQCQVDSQVTMMFWYRQQPGQSLTLIATANQGSEATYESGFVIDKFPISRPNLTFSTLTVSNMSPEDSSIYLCSVDGSLRGSYTFGSGTRLTVV.

The chain joins TRBV6-6 to TRBJ2-1; a possible D gene is TRBD1 (5 bases). V lost 8 bases to trimming and J lost 8 bases, with 10 bases between them. Germline CDR1 is MNHNY and CDR2 is SVGAGI (reference sequence). This CDR3 is 11 amino acids long. Here the CDR3 reads CASSGFDEQFF. Written as DNA, the CDR3 is TGTGCCAGCTCAGGGTTCGATGAGCAGTTCTTC.

This clone was counted once. J is TRBJ2-7 and V is TRBV11-1; no definite D call. CDR1 is SGHAT and CDR2 is FQDESV in the germline V gene (reference sequence). The CDR3 has 12 amino acids. Deletions cut 3 bases from V and 3 bases from J, with 6 bases between. This CDR3 reads CASSFSGYEQYF. CDR3 bases: TGTGCCAGCAGCTTCTCGGGCTACGAGCAGTACTTC.

The gene calls are TRBV7-8 and TRBJ1-6; D not certain. Germline V gene sequence: CDR1 SGHVS, CDR2 FQNEAQ. The CDR3 spans 13 residues. V was pared by 5 bases and J by 7 bases, with 9 bases between. The CDR3 spells CASSPGRNSPLHF. The CDR3 bases are TGTGCCAGCAGCCCTGGTAGAAATTCACCCCTCCACTTT.

A single count supports this clone. The chain has TRBV7-3 and TRBJ2-1; 9 nucleotides agree with TRBD2. The V segment lost 2 bases and the J segment 10 bases; nucleotides outside the gene matches: 12. The CDR3 is made up of 16 amino acids. Germline V gene lookup returns CDR1 SGHTA and CDR2 FQGTGA. The CDR3 nucleotides are TGTGCCAGCAGCTTAGTTAGGGCGGGAGGGCCAGGGGAGCAGTTCTTC. Residues: CASSLVRAGGPGEQFF.

J is TRBJ2-7 and V is TRBV4-1; 7 nucleotides agree with TRBD2. The V gene's germline CDR1 is MGHRA and CDR2 YSYEKL. The junction had 4 bases not matched to a gene; V was cut back by 4 bases and J by 1 base. CDR3 size: 14 residues. The DNA of the CDR3 is TGCGCCAGCAGCCTGAGTAGCGGGTCCTACGAGCAGTACTTC. This codes for CASSLSSGSYEQYF.

The table lists this clone with a few counts. The chain recombines TRBV11-2 with TRBJ2-3; D is possibly TRBD1 (5 bases). V gave up 3 bases and J gave up 5 bases, with 15 bases separating them. This CDR3 comprises 15 residues. Germline CDR1 and CDR2: SGHAT and FQNNGV. The CDR3 coding sequence is TGTGCCAGCAGCTTGTGGGGCACTTCAGGAGATACGCAGTATTTT. This translates into CASSLWGTSGDTQYF.

This clone occurred a few times. This chain joins TRBV29-1 and TRBJ1-5; TRBD1 is a possible D gene (5 bases). There are 12 residues in the CDR3. CDR1 is SQVTM, CDR2 ANQGSEA, per germline. V lost 4 bases and J lost 4, with 8 bases in between. CDR3 nucleotide sequence: TGCAGCGTTGGGGGGGATAATCAGCCCCAGCATTTT. Residues: CSVGGDNQPQHF.

This clone was seen only a few times. V gene TRBV7-2 combines with J gene TRBJ1-2; D is possibly TRBD1 (6 bases). This CDR3 is built from 15 residues. CDR1 and CDR2 (germline): SGHTA, FQGNSA. The V gene lost 4 bases and the J gene lost 6 bases, with 18 bases spanning the gap. This CDR3 is CASSSPTGRGHGYTF. The CDR3 DNA sequence: TGTGCCAGCAGCTCCCCAACGGGCAGGGGCCATGGCTACACCTTC.

This chain uses TRBV4-1 with TRBJ1-5; a possible D gene is TRBD1 (5 bases). V lost 6 bases, J lost 0 bases, and 15 bases lay in between. The CDR3 contains 16 residues. Germline assignment: CDR1 MGHRA and CDR2 YSYEKL. CDR3 amino acids: CASRDRAGASNQPQHF. The CDR3 bases are TGCGCCAGCAGGGACCGTGCTGGGGCTAGCAATCAGCCCCAGCATTTT.

The chain carries TRBV6-5 and TRBJ2-7; 9 bases match TRBD2. The germline CDR1 and CDR2 sequences are MNHEY and SVGAGI. The CDR3 loop spans 16 amino acids. The V and J ends lost 0 bases and 3 bases, in that order; junction bases with no gene match: 6. CDR3 nucleotides: TGTGCCAGCAGTTACTCTTCGACTAGCGGATTCTACGAGCAGTACGTC. Translating gives CASSYSSTSGFYEQYV.

The J gene is TRBJ1-1, the V gene TRBV5-4; D is possibly TRBD1 (5 bases). V was clipped by 6 bases and J by 1 base, with 16 bases between them. The V gene's germline CDR1 is SGHNT and CDR2 YYREEE (reference sequence). CDR3 length equals 15 residues. CDR3 nucleotides: TGTGCCAGCACCCTTGGGGGGGGTACGAACACTGAAGCTTTCTTT. It is translated as CASTLGGGTNTEAFF. The whole variable domain, remainder taken from reference TRBV5-4 and TRBJ1-1, is ETGVTQSPTHLIKTRGQQVTLRCSSQSGHNTVSWYQQALGQGPQFIFQYYREEENGRGNFPPRFSGLQFPNYSSELNVNALELDDSALYLCASTLGGGTNTEAFFGQGTRLTVV.

This clone was counted a single time. V gene TRBV28 combines with J gene TRBJ2-7, with D maybe TRBD1 (6 bases). Trimming pared 9 bases from V and 3 bases from J, leaving 12 bases between. The CDR3 loop spans 12 amino acids. Germline V CDR1 and CDR2: MDHEN, SYDVKM. The CDR3 nucleotides are TGTGCCAGTCAGGGGTCCAACTACGAGCAGTACTTC. Amino acid sequence: CASQGSNYEQYF.

The chain combines TRBV9 with TRBJ2-3; D perhaps matches TRBD1 (6 bases). The germline gives CDR1 SGDLS, CDR2 YYNGEE. V gave up 0 bases and J gave up 2 bases, with 10 bases separating them. The CDR3 has 15 residues. The CDR3 DNA reads as TGTGCCAGCAGCGTAGAGGGACACCTCACAGATACGCAGTATTTT. Amino acids: CASSVEGHLTDTQYF.

In DNA form, the CDR3 reads TGTGCCAGCAGCTCAGGACTAGCGGCCTACAATGAGCAGTTCTTC. As protein: CASSSGLAAYNEQFF. This sequence joins TRBV11-3 and TRBJ2-1; 10 nucleotides agree with TRBD2. From germline, CDR1 is SGHNT and CDR2 YENEEA. The CDR3 runs 15 residues. J gave up 2 bases and V 4 bases, and 2 bases lay outside the gene matches.

The chain employs TRBV29-1 and TRBJ2-1, with unresolved D. Per germline, CDR1 SQVTM and CDR2 ANQGSEA. The CDR3 is 15 residues long. Trimming stripped 6 bases from V and 6 bases from J, with 21 bases between. The CDR3 coding sequence is TGCAGCGTCGGAATTGGGCGTGGGTTCGGCAATGAGCAGTTCTTC. It encodes CSVGIGRGFGNEQFF.

The chain couples TRBV5-4 to TRBJ1-6, with 8 bases fitting TRBD1. The CDR3 is 13 residues long. The ends lost 0 bases at V and 15 bases at J; junction bases unmatched: 5. Germline-derived CDR1 and CDR2 are SGHNT and YYREEE (reference sequence). As DNA, the CDR3 is TGTGCCAGCAGCTTGGGCCAGGGGGCTTTCCTCCACTTT. Its translation is CASSLGQGAFLHF.

There are a few counts of this clone. The V call is TRBV5-1, the J call TRBJ1-4, with a tentative D call TRBD1 (6 bases). Germline CDR1 and CDR2: SGHRS and YFSETQ. The CDR3 runs 14 residues. V lost 0 bases to trimming and J lost 3 bases, with 6 bases between them. DNA of the CDR3: TGCGCCAGCAGCTTGGGGACAGCTAATGAAAAACTGTTTTTT. Its protein product is CASSLGTANEKLFF.